This is a list of T cell receptor beta chains from one sample in a study of blood T cell repertoires in COVID-19. Generated by immunoSEQ multiplex PCR, the TCRdb table keeps only in-frame clones and is missing some. Among under 20,000 clones, 80% to 90% were seen once, and the ten largest hold roughly 3.2%. The sample consisted of peripheral blood. These receptors came from a human donor in a cohort sampled during active COVID-19. CDR3s include the opening cysteine and the closing phenylalanine or tryptophan. The D gene is left open where the match is weak. Not all rows give a size; the values are once, few, many and, for expanded clones, a class.

j_call: TRBJ2-2; d_call: TRBD2; v_call: TRBV6-1; clone_size: NA; cdr3_nt: TGTGCCAGCAGTGATCTGACTAGCCCCCCCCGGGAGCTGTTTTTT; cdr3_aa: CASSDLTSPPRELFF
j_call: TRBJ2-5; d_call: NA; v_call: TRBV10-1; clone_size: NA; cdr3_nt: TGCGCCAGCAGTGGGGCCCAGGGGCGTTCGGTAAAGACCCAGTACTTC; cdr3_aa: CASSGAQGRSVKTQYF
j_call: TRBJ2-3; d_call: TRBD2; v_call: TRBV11-3; clone_size: NA; cdr3_nt: TGTGCCAGCAGCCCCGGGACTAGCGGGAGTTCAGATACGCAGTATTTT; cdr3_aa: CASSPGTSGSSDTQYF
j_call: TRBJ2-7; d_call: TRBD2; v_call: TRBV30; clone_size: NA; cdr3_nt: TGTGCCTGGAGCGGGGGGGGGCTAGCCATCGAGCAGTACTTC; cdr3_aa: CAWSGGGLAIEQYF
j_call: TRBJ2-5; d_call: TRBD1; v_call: TRBV5-1; clone_size: NA; cdr3_nt: TGCGCCAGCAGCTTCAAGCCAGACAGGGGGTCGGAGACCCAGTACTTC; cdr3_aa: CASSFKPDRGSETQYF
j_call: TRBJ1-5; d_call: TRBD1; v_call: TRBV5-8; clone_size: NA; cdr3_nt: TGTGCCAGCAGAGAACAGGGGAATTTTGATCAGCCCCAGCATTTT; cdr3_aa: CASREQGNFDQPQHF
j_call: TRBJ2-3; d_call: TRBD2; v_call: TRBV4-2; clone_size: NA; cdr3_nt: TGTGCCAGCAGCCAAGACCTCCAAGGTGCTAGCGGGATGGGGCATACGCAGTATTTT; cdr3_aa: CASSQDLQGASGMGHTQYF
j_call: TRBJ2-7; d_call: NA; v_call: TRBV7-2; clone_size: NA; cdr3_nt: TGTGCCAGCAGCCCTGACAGGACATTATACGAGCAGTACTTC; cdr3_aa: CASSPDRTLYEQYF
j_call: TRBJ1-5; d_call: TRBD1; v_call: TRBV19; clone_size: few; cdr3_nt: TGTGCCAGTAGTATTTCGGGACAGAGCAATCAGCCCCAGCATTTT; cdr3_aa: CASSISGQSNQPQHF
j_call: TRBJ2-7; d_call: NA; v_call: TRBV18; clone_size: once; cdr3_nt: TGTGCCAGCTCACCAGATGCTAGTTTGACCTACGAGCAGTACTTC; cdr3_aa: CASSPDASLTYEQYF
j_call: TRBJ2-5; d_call: TRBD2; v_call: TRBV7-3; clone_size: once; cdr3_nt: TGTGCCAGCAGCCTCGGGCCGGGACTAGGACAAGAGACCCAGTACTTC; cdr3_aa: CASSLGPGLGQETQYF
j_call: TRBJ2-7; d_call: TRBD1; v_call: TRBV18; clone_size: NA; cdr3_nt: TGTGCCAGCTCACCCTGGACAGGGGCGGACTACGAGCAGTACTTC; cdr3_aa: CASSPWTGADYEQYF
j_call: TRBJ1-6; d_call: TRBD1; v_call: TRBV4-2; clone_size: NA; cdr3_nt: TGTGCCAGCAGCCAAGCTGGACAGGGGGTCCTAAGCTCCTATAATTCACCCCTCCACTTT; cdr3_aa: CASSQAGQGVLSSYNSPLHF
j_call: TRBJ2-1; d_call: NA; v_call: TRBV4-1; clone_size: NA; cdr3_nt: TGCGCCAGCAGCCTAACGCATGAGTCCTACAATGAGCAGTTCTTC; cdr3_aa: CASSLTHESYNEQFF
j_call: TRBJ1-1; d_call: NA; v_call: TRBV10-1; clone_size: NA; cdr3_nt: TGCGCCAGCAGTCCCCAGAACACTGAAGCTTTCTTT; cdr3_aa: CASSPQNTEAFF
j_call: TRBJ2-7; d_call: NA; v_call: TRBV7-6; clone_size: NA; cdr3_nt: TGTGCCAGCAGCTTAGACAACAGCGGTAGAGGCGAGCAGTACTTC; cdr3_aa: CASSLDNSGRGEQYF
j_call: TRBJ1-2; d_call: NA; v_call: TRBV6-5; clone_size: NA; cdr3_nt: TGTGCCAGCAGCCGGGATCGCCGCGGCTACACCTTC; cdr3_aa: CASSRDRRGYTF
j_call: TRBJ2-4; d_call: TRBD1; v_call: TRBV18; clone_size: NA; cdr3_nt: TGTGCCAGCTCACAACCGGGACAGGGACTAGCCAAAAACATTCAGTACTTC; cdr3_aa: CASSQPGQGLAKNIQYF
j_call: TRBJ2-1; d_call: NA; v_call: TRBV11-3; clone_size: NA; cdr3_nt: TGTGCCAGCAGCATCCAAACAGGGAACAATGAGCAGTTCTTC; cdr3_aa: CASSIQTGNNEQFF
j_call: TRBJ2-5; d_call: TRBD2; v_call: TRBV6-5; clone_size: NA; cdr3_nt: TGTGCCAGCAACGGACTAGCGGGAGCCTTGGAGACCCAGTACTTC; cdr3_aa: CASNGLAGALETQYF
j_call: TRBJ1-4; d_call: TRBD1; v_call: TRBV6-2/TRBV6-3; clone_size: NA; cdr3_nt: TGTGCCAGCAGCCCGGGACAGGGAAGAGAAAAACTGTTTTTT; cdr3_aa: CASSPGQGREKLFF
j_call: TRBJ2-1; d_call: TRBD2; v_call: TRBV27; clone_size: NA; cdr3_nt: TGTGCCAGCAGTAAAACTCTAGCGGGAGGCAATGAGCAGTTCTTC; cdr3_aa: CASSKTLAGGNEQFF
j_call: TRBJ2-7; d_call: TRBD2; v_call: TRBV5-1; clone_size: NA; cdr3_nt: TGCGCCAGCAGCCACCAACTAGCGGGAGAACTAGTTGGGCAGTACTTC; cdr3_aa: CASSHQLAGELVGQYF
j_call: TRBJ2-7; d_call: NA; v_call: TRBV19; clone_size: NA; cdr3_nt: TGTGCCAGTAGTATTGCCCCGGGAGCCTACTACGAGCAGTACTTC; cdr3_aa: CASSIAPGAYYEQYF
j_call: TRBJ2-7; d_call: TRBD2; v_call: TRBV7-9; clone_size: few; cdr3_nt: TGTGCCAGCAGCCTAGGGACTAGCGGGATCAACTACGAGCAGTACTTC; cdr3_aa: CASSLGTSGINYEQYF
j_call: TRBJ2-1; d_call: NA; v_call: TRBV7-3; clone_size: once; cdr3_nt: TGTGCCAGCAGCACCGGGGGCAATGAGCAGTTCTTC; cdr3_aa: CASSTGGNEQFF
j_call: TRBJ2-5; d_call: NA; v_call: TRBV3-1/TRBV3-2; clone_size: NA; cdr3_nt: TGTGCCAGCAGCCAAAGGGGTCCCCAAGAGACCCAGTACTTC; cdr3_aa: CASSQRGPQETQYF
j_call: TRBJ2-4; d_call: NA; v_call: TRBV7-2; clone_size: once; cdr3_nt: TGTGCCAGCAGCTCAGGAGGGGCAGCGATACAAAACATTCAGTACTTC; cdr3_aa: CASSSGGAAIQNIQYF
j_call: TRBJ2-3; d_call: NA; v_call: TRBV5-6; clone_size: NA; cdr3_nt: TGTGCCAGCAGCTTCTCAAGGAGAAGAACAGATACGCAGTATTTT; cdr3_aa: CASSFSRRRTDTQYF
j_call: TRBJ1-1; d_call: TRBD1; v_call: TRBV10-3; clone_size: NA; cdr3_nt: TGTGCCATCAGTGAGTCTTACGGGACAGGGGGGACTGAAGCTTTCTTT; cdr3_aa: CAISESYGTGGTEAFF
j_call: TRBJ1-1; d_call: NA; v_call: TRBV27; clone_size: NA; cdr3_nt: TGTGCCAGCAGTAAGTTCCAGGGCTACGCTCGGAACACTGAAGCTTTCTTT; cdr3_aa: CASSKFQGYARNTEAFF
j_call: TRBJ2-1; d_call: NA; v_call: TRBV3-1/TRBV3-2; clone_size: NA; cdr3_nt: TGTGCCAGCAGCCTTCTAGCGAGAGGGGTGGGAAATGAGCAGTTCTTC; cdr3_aa: CASSLLARGVGNEQFF
j_call: TRBJ2-5; d_call: TRBD2; v_call: TRBV5-1; clone_size: once; cdr3_nt: TGCGCCAGCAGCCTCGCTACTAGCGGGAGGGAAGAGACCCAGTACTTC; cdr3_aa: CASSLATSGREETQYF
j_call: TRBJ2-7; d_call: NA; v_call: TRBV12-3/TRBV12-4; clone_size: NA; cdr3_nt: TGTGCCAGCAGTCTCTACTCCTACGAGCAGTACTTC; cdr3_aa: CASSLYSYEQYF
j_call: TRBJ1-6; d_call: NA; v_call: TRBV6-5; clone_size: NA; cdr3_nt: TGTGCCAGCTCGACAGGCCTTAATTCACCCCTCCACTTT; cdr3_aa: CASSTGLNSPLHF
j_call: TRBJ1-3; d_call: NA; v_call: TRBV28; clone_size: NA; cdr3_nt: TGTGCCAGCAAACCAGCTGGAAACACCATATATTTT; cdr3_aa: CASKPAGNTIYF
j_call: TRBJ2-1; d_call: NA; v_call: TRBV3-1/TRBV3-2; clone_size: once; cdr3_nt: TGTGCCAGCAGCCGCACGGGGGAGCAGTTCTTC; cdr3_aa: CASSRTGEQFF
j_call: TRBJ2-1; d_call: TRBD2; v_call: TRBV11-2; clone_size: NA; cdr3_nt: TGTGCCAGCACCCTAGCGGGAGGGGGGGAGTGGAATGAGCAGTTCTTC; cdr3_aa: CASTLAGGGEWNEQFF
j_call: TRBJ2-3; d_call: NA; v_call: TRBV6-6; clone_size: NA; cdr3_nt: TGTGCCAGCAGTTACTCTTCGCAGGGTACAGATACGCAGTATTTT; cdr3_aa: CASSYSSQGTDTQYF
j_call: TRBJ2-1; d_call: TRBD1; v_call: TRBV6-5; clone_size: NA; cdr3_nt: TGTGCCAGCAGAGGACAGGGGGCGGGTGAGCAGTTCTTC; cdr3_aa: CASRGQGAGEQFF
j_call: TRBJ2-7; d_call: NA; v_call: TRBV5-6; clone_size: NA; cdr3_nt: TGTGCCAGCAGCTTGGGCGTCTCCTACGAGCAGTACTTC; cdr3_aa: CASSLGVSYEQYF
j_call: TRBJ1-2; d_call: TRBD1; v_call: TRBV28; clone_size: NA; cdr3_nt: TGTGCCAGCAGTTTACCCGGGACAGGGGGCGGCTACACCTTC; cdr3_aa: CASSLPGTGGGYTF
j_call: TRBJ2-7; d_call: NA; v_call: TRBV14; clone_size: once; cdr3_nt: TGTGCCAGCAGCCAAGATCGGCTAGTTTCCTACGAGCAGTACTTC; cdr3_aa: CASSQDRLVSYEQYF
j_call: TRBJ1-3; d_call: NA; v_call: TRBV2; clone_size: NA; cdr3_nt: TGTGCCAGCAGTAGGACAGTCTCTGGAAACACCATATATTTT; cdr3_aa: CASSRTVSGNTIYF
j_call: TRBJ1-2; d_call: TRBD1; v_call: TRBV18; clone_size: NA; cdr3_nt: TGTGCCAGCTCTGGGACAGGGAGCTATGGCTACACCTTC; cdr3_aa: CASSGTGSYGYTF
j_call: TRBJ2-1; d_call: NA; v_call: TRBV7-8; clone_size: NA; cdr3_nt: TGTGCCAGCAGCCCAACTAACGACGAGCAGTTCTTC; cdr3_aa: CASSPTNDEQFF
j_call: TRBJ1-2; d_call: TRBD1; v_call: TRBV9; clone_size: NA; cdr3_nt: TGTGCCAGCAGCTCCCGACAGGGGCCATATTCATACTATGGCTACACCTTC; cdr3_aa: CASSSRQGPYSYYGYTF
j_call: TRBJ1-2; d_call: TRBD1; v_call: TRBV30; clone_size: NA; cdr3_nt: TGTGCCTTTGGGATACAGGGGGCGAGCTACACCTTC; cdr3_aa: CAFGIQGASYTF
j_call: TRBJ2-3; d_call: NA; v_call: TRBV4-2; clone_size: NA; cdr3_nt: TGTGCCAGCAGCCAAGATTTATTACAACGCGGTCGAGGGCTGGATACGCAGTATTTT; cdr3_aa: CASSQDLLQRGRGLDTQYF
j_call: TRBJ1-2; d_call: NA; v_call: TRBV24-1; clone_size: NA; cdr3_nt: TGTGCCACCAGTGATTCTTGGGCAGAAGGTCCGGGCTACACCTTC; cdr3_aa: CATSDSWAEGPGYTF
j_call: TRBJ2-7; d_call: NA; v_call: TRBV7-9; clone_size: NA; cdr3_nt: TGTGCCAGCAGCCTACAGGGTAGTGGCGAGCAGTACTTC; cdr3_aa: CASSLQGSGEQYF
j_call: TRBJ2-7; d_call: NA; v_call: TRBV4-2; clone_size: NA; cdr3_nt: TGTGCCAGCAGCCAAGGTACAGGGGGGGGGATATACGAGCAGTACTTC; cdr3_aa: CASSQGTGGGIYEQYF
j_call: TRBJ2-1; d_call: NA; v_call: TRBV11-3; clone_size: once; cdr3_nt: TGTGCCAGCAGCGCCTCGGGGATTGAGCAGTTCTTC; cdr3_aa: CASSASGIEQFF
j_call: TRBJ2-7; d_call: NA; v_call: TRBV19; clone_size: once; cdr3_nt: TGTGCCAGTAGTATTAAACAGGGCGAGCAGTACTTC; cdr3_aa: CASSIKQGEQYF